These 18 T cell receptor beta chains came from one sample sequenced in a study of identifying expanded T cells in peripheral blood. The data were produced by immunoSEQ multiplex PCR, yet TCRdb's version contains in-frame clones alone and is incomplete. This sample carries more than 85,000 clones, about nine tenths of them seen once, and the ten largest clones take 11% to 15%. The sample was blood. The receptor source for this set is a person aged 18 to 70 in good health.

The chain carries TRBV6-5 and TRBJ1-3; D is uncertain. The CDR3 spans 13 residues. With 6 bases removed from V and 2 bases from J, the gap between germline ends came to 8 bases. Germline V gene sequence: CDR1 MNHEY, CDR2 SVGAGI. CDR3 residues: CASRGSAGNTIYF. For the CDR3, the DNA is TGTGCCAGCAGAGGAAGTGCTGGAAACACCATATATTTT.

This sequence joins TRBV18 and TRBJ1-6; no reliable D call. The germline CDR1 and CDR2 sequences are KGHSH and LQKENI. CDR3 length equals 14 residues. Trimming left V 3 bases short and J 4 bases short, with 7 bases between. CDR3 residues: CASSPQNYNSPLHF. The CDR3 bases are TGTGCCAGCTCACCTCAGAATTATAATTCACCCCTCCACTTT. Full variable domain (rest looked up from reference TRBV18 and TRBJ1-6): NAGVMQNPRHLVRRRGQEARLRCSPMKGHSHVYWYRQLPEEGLKFMVYLQKENIIDESGMPKERFSAEFPKEGPSILRIQQVVRGDSAAYFCASSPQNYNSPLHFGNGTRLTVT.

The genes are TRBV7-2 and TRBJ2-5; 10 bases agree with TRBD2. The trim removed 6 bases at V and 5 bases at J, leaving 15 bases unmatched. Looked up from germline, CDR1 is SGHTA and CDR2 is FQGNSA. The CDR3 totals 17 residues. This chain's CDR3 is CASRIPGTSDVGETQYF. DNA for the CDR3: TGTGCCAGCAGAATCCCCGGGACTAGCGATGTCGGTGAGACCCAGTACTTC.

The chain uses TRBV5-6 and TRBJ1-3; D may be TRBD1 (6 bases). The V gene lost 4 bases and the J gene lost 4 bases, with 12 bases spanning the gap. CDR1 is SGHDT, CDR2 YYEEEE, per germline. This CDR3 comprises 14 residues. CDR3: CASSGGTRGNTIYF. The CDR3 coding sequence is TGTGCCAGCAGCGGGGGGACAAGAGGAAACACCATATATTTT.

This sequence joins TRBV4-2 and TRBJ1-4, with 9 bases identical to TRBD1. Germline V CDR1 and CDR2: LGHNA, YNFKEQ. The CDR3 spans 16 residues. J gave up 1 base and V 4 bases, and 4 bases lay outside the gene matches. CDR3 sequence (DNA): TGTGCCAGCAGCCTTACAGGGGGCGGAACTAATGAAAAACTGTTTTTT. This translates into CASSLTGGGTNEKLFF.

The chain carries TRBV6-4 and TRBJ1-6; 7 nucleotides align to TRBD1. With 7 bases clipped from V and 2 bases from J, the junction kept 8 bases outside the gene matches. CDR3 length equals 16 residues. Germline V gene sequence: CDR1 MRHNA, CDR2 SNTAGT. CDR3 sequence reads: CASNRDSSAYNSPLHF. CDR3 bases: TGTGCCAGCAACCGGGACAGTTCGGCCTATAATTCACCCCTCCACTTT.

This clone was recorded once. V gene TRBV29-1 combines with J gene TRBJ1-5; D unresolved. Trimming cost V 4 bases and J 0 bases, with 7 bases left between them. This CDR3 has 13 amino acids. The germline gives CDR1 SQVTM, CDR2 ANQGSEA. CDR3 nucleotide sequence: TGCAGCGTTGCCCGGGATAGCAATCAGCCCCAGCATTTT. Encoded protein: CSVARDSNQPQHF.

The chain couples TRBV19 to TRBJ2-1; D remains unclear. V was shortened by 9 bases and J by 6 bases, with 12 bases between the two germline ends. Germline V gene sequence: CDR1 LNHDA, CDR2 SQIVND (reference sequence). The CDR3 covers 12 residues. The CDR3 DNA sequence: TGTGCCAGCCGGACGGAATTCAATGAGCAGTTCTTC. This gives the protein CASRTEFNEQFF.

V and J are TRBV7-2 and TRBJ2-1; the D gene is possibly TRBD1 (5 bases). Trimming left V 5 bases short and J 2 bases short, with 16 bases between. This CDR3 region has 16 residues. CDR1 and CDR2 (germline): SGHTA, FQGNSA. The CDR3 reads CASSRSRPGTYNEQFF. CDR3 coding DNA: TGTGCCAGCAGCCGGTCCCGGCCAGGGACCTACAATGAGCAGTTCTTC.

The table lists this clone with a count of one. The chain employs TRBV18 and TRBJ1-5; 7 bases fit TRBD1. The CDR3 loop spans 16 amino acids. The germline CDR1 and CDR2 sequences are KGHSH and LQKENI. Trimming at V came to 0 bases and at J to 4 bases, leaving 6 bases not matched to a gene. The chain's CDR3 is CASSPPSGGKNQPQHF. The CDR3, as DNA: TGTGCCAGCTCACCACCGTCAGGGGGGAAAAATCAGCCCCAGCATTTT.

V gene TRBV11-2 combines with J gene TRBJ1-3; D is possibly TRBD1 (6 bases). The CDR3 has 14 residues. Per the germline V gene, CDR1 is SGHAT and CDR2 is FQNNGV. The V gene lost 3 bases and the J gene lost 8 bases, with 14 bases spanning the gap. The CDR3 here is CASSFRTVGDTIYF. In nucleotides, the CDR3 is TGTGCCAGCAGCTTCCGGACAGTTGGGGACACCATATATTTT. Full variable domain (missing parts from reference TRBV11-2 and TRBJ1-3): EAGVAQSPRYKIIEKRQSVAFWCNPISGHATLYWYQQILGQGPKLLIQFQNNGVVDDSQLPKDRFSAERLKGVDSTLKIQPAKLEDSAVYLCASSFRTVGDTIYFGEGSWLTVV.

This clone was found many times. At the DNA level, this CDR3 is encoded by other sequences in the same sample as well. The chain couples TRBV19 to TRBJ2-3, with unresolved D. This CDR3 is built from 15 residues. Trimming took off 5 bases at V and 4 bases at J, with 16 bases between the two ends. Germline CDR1 and CDR2: LNHDA and SQIVND (reference sequence). CDR3 region: CASSFSPVQADTQYF. The CDR3 DNA sequence: TGTGCCAGTAGTTTTTCCCCAGTGCAGGCAGATACGCAGTATTTT.

This chain links TRBV11-2 with TRBJ2-1; D possibly matches TRBD1 or TRBD2 (6 bases each). The CDR3 consists of 14 residues. V lost 1 base to trimming and J lost 6 bases, with 10 bases between them. Germline values: CDR1 SGHAT, CDR2 FQNNGV. This CDR3 is CASSLGGTLNEQFF. CDR3 in DNA: TGTGCCAGCAGCTTAGGCGGGACACTCAATGAGCAGTTCTTC.

The J gene is TRBJ1-5, the V gene TRBV10-3; D not resolved. CDR1 and CDR2 from the germline V gene are ENHRY and SYGVKD. The CDR3 runs to 13 residues. V was clipped by 3 bases and J by 9 bases, with 12 bases between them. The CDR3 region has the DNA TGTGCCATCAGTGAATCTGAAGCTTCGCCCCAGCATTTT. Translating it yields CAISESEASPQHF.

The chain links TRBV5-1 to TRBJ1-4, with 7 bases matching TRBD1. The CDR3 is 15 amino acids. Germline CDR1 and CDR2: SGHRS and YFSETQ. The J segment lost 4 bases and the V segment lost 2 bases, leaving 5 bases of the junction unmatched. The CDR3 loop is CASSFGDRDNEKLFF. CDR3 nucleotide sequence: TGCGCCAGCAGCTTCGGAGACAGGGATAATGAAAAACTGTTTTTT.

This clone was seen a single time. This chain uses TRBV9 with TRBJ2-1, with D possibly being TRBD1 or TRBD2 (5 bases each). Germline-derived CDR1 and CDR2 are SGDLS and YYNGEE. V was clipped by 0 bases and J by 9 bases, with 19 bases between them. The CDR3 extends over 16 amino acids. In DNA form, the CDR3 reads TGTGCCAGCAGCGTAGTGGAGGCCCAGGGTTTCAGTGAGCAGTTCTTC. This encodes CASSVVEAQGFSEQFF.

The rearrangement joins TRBV6-4 to TRBJ2-3; D ambiguous. Trimming cost V 3 bases and J 5 bases, with 9 bases left between them. CDR3 length equals 13 residues. The germline gives CDR1 MRHNA, CDR2 SNTAGT. The CDR3 here is CASSDSDRDTQYF. CDR3 nucleotide sequence: TGTGCCAGCAGTGATTCGGACCGAGATACGCAGTATTTT.

This sequence joins TRBV29-1 and TRBJ2-1; 12 positions agree with TRBD1. From germline, CDR1 is SQVTM and CDR2 ANQGSEA. This CDR3 has 14 residues. V lost 7 bases to trimming and J lost 6 bases; unmatched junction nucleotides: 7. CDR3 bases: TGCAGCGCGAGGGGGACAGGGGGCGTCAATGAGCAGTTCTTC. This codes for CSARGTGGVNEQFF.